The following is a TCR beta chain sequence with its context. Original analysis: For nucleated cells, counts were estimated from reference gene primer amplification. This table comes from immunoSEQ multiplex PCR, and its TCRdb copy is limited to in-frame clones, with some not included. V and J calls and clone size come straight from that table; D and trimming were deduced from the DNA. The table includes around 260,000 clones, around 90% detected once. This sample was taken from a study of blood T cell repertoires in COVID-19. Study overall: Samples of COVID-19 (acute and convalescent) were obtained from the United States, Italy and Spain. The analysed material was cDNA or gDNA that came from T cells, B-cell-depleted T cells, or PBMCs.

CDR3 size: 15 residues. V lost 2 bases to trimming and J lost 8 bases; unmatched junction nucleotides: 10. Germline CDR1 and CDR2: KGHSH and LQKENI. The receptor was derived from a human donor in a cohort sampled during active COVID-19. The chain joins TRBV18 to TRBJ1-2; 8 nucleotides align to TRBD1. Sequenced material: peripheral blood. The CDR3 coding sequence is TGTGCCAGCTCACCATCCGGGACAGGAATGGGAGGCTACACCTTC. Residues: CASSPSGTGMGGYTF.